This T cell receptor beta chain was obtained from a study of somatic mutations in cytotoxic T cells in rheumatoid arthritis. This clone was seen once. Using immunoSEQ multiplex PCR, the repertoire was profiled, and TCRdb retains in-frame clones only, with some absent. Of 9,000 to 15,000 clones in the sample, roughly 74% are singletons; the top ten hold roughly 11%. Germline V lookup: CDR1 MNHEY, CDR2 SMNVEV (reference sequence). Losses at the gene ends were 5 bases for V and 3 bases for J; bases not matched to a gene: 6. The CDR3 is 14 residues long. The rearrangement uses TRBV27 and TRBJ1-1; TRBD1 agrees at 7 bases. Specimen: CD8+ T cells sorted from blood. This clonotype was obtained from a woman in her thirties or forties in good health. This CDR3 reads CASSNRGRDTEAFF. The CDR3 bases are TGTGCCAGCAGTAACAGGGGAAGGGACACTGAAGCTTTCTTT.